The TCR delta chain described here comes from a study of DNA immune sequencing with unique molecular identifiers. Study details: Sequencing used genomic DNA of immunomagnetically enriched buffy-coat γδ T cells. Enriched γδ T-cell DNA input was around 100 ng; non-enriched PBMC DNA input was about 0.92 ug.

All 8 TRDV and 4 TRDJ genes were targeted in 32-plex amplification of genomic DNA. In around 3 barcoding PCR cycles, molecules received a 12-nucleotide UMI, then adapter PCR followed. TCRdb re-called the multiplex PCR reads through CATT. The repertoire consists of 2,500 to 3,000 delta-chain clones, with 8.4% occurring once and the leading ten covering approximately 54%. This clone showed up just a few times. Its antigen is not known. TCRdb attributes to this sequence the protein of a much larger clone, which differs from the DNA translation at residue 11; a read error is likely, and the protein displayed is translated from the DNA. Study conclusions and caveats: Top 5 clonotypes made up over half of productive TRD molecules in several healthy donors.

The sample was gamma-delta T cells enriched from blood buffy coat, or unenriched PBMCs (not recorded which). This sequence was found in a human donor in good health.

Written as DNA, the CDR3 is TGTGCCTGTGACCTACTGGGGGATAGGGGCGAAAAACTCATCTTT. Protein: CACDLLGDRGEKLIF. The J gene is TRDJ1, the V gene TRDV2; TRDD3 aligns across 11 bases. In germline, CDR1 is GEAIGNYY, CDR2 EKD. With V trimmed by 3 bases and J by 8 bases, 10 bases remained unmatched. CDR3 size: 15 residues.